This is a list of T cell receptor beta chains from one sample in a study of T cell responses to AZD1222 COVID-19 vaccine. Using immunoSEQ multiplex PCR, the repertoire was profiled, and TCRdb retains in-frame clones only, with some absent. The data contain around 110,000 clones, 75% to 95% of them singletons. The sequenced sample was peripheral blood, obtained 28 days after the second AZD1222 dose. The receptors come from an adult who received the AZD1222 COVID-19 vaccine. CDR3s include the opening cysteine and the closing phenylalanine or tryptophan. A D gene is named only where the DNA matches it firmly. The size entry is marked missing in some rows and otherwise reads once, few, many or a size class.

V gene: TRBV9; clone size: .; J gene: TRBJ1-6; D gene: .; CDR3 DNA: TGTGCCAGCAGCGTAGGGACAGTTAATTCACCCCTCCACTTT; CDR3 protein: CASSVGTVNSPLHF
V gene: TRBV7-9; clone size: .; J gene: TRBJ1-2; D gene: TRBD1; CDR3 DNA: TGTGCCAGCAGCTTAGCCCGGGACAGGTATTACTATGGCTACACCTTC; CDR3 protein: CASSLARDRYYYGYTF
V gene: TRBV5-4; clone size: .; J gene: TRBJ2-1; D gene: TRBD2; CDR3 DNA: TGTGCCAGCAGTCTTTTTACCGGGACTAGTTCAACCCCTCAGTTCTTC; CDR3 protein: CASSLFTGTSSTPQFF
V gene: TRBV5-1; clone size: .; J gene: TRBJ1-2; D gene: .; CDR3 DNA: TGCGCCAGCAGCTTGGAATCAGGGAGCTATGGCTACACCTTC; CDR3 protein: CASSLESGSYGYTF
V gene: TRBV18; clone size: .; J gene: TRBJ2-2; D gene: .; CDR3 DNA: TGTGCCAGCTCGCAGACTTATCAAGGGGAGCTGTTTTTT; CDR3 protein: CASSQTYQGELFF
V gene: TRBV6-5; clone size: .; J gene: TRBJ2-2; D gene: TRBD1; CDR3 DNA: TGTGCCAGCAGTTATGATATGACAGGGGGCGAGGAGCTGTTTTTT; CDR3 protein: CASSYDMTGGEELFF
V gene: TRBV10-2; clone size: .; J gene: TRBJ2-2; D gene: TRBD2; CDR3 DNA: TGCGCCAGCAGTTCCGGGACTAGCGGACCCACCGGGGAGCTGTTTTTT; CDR3 protein: CASSSGTSGPTGELFF
V gene: TRBV7-8; clone size: .; J gene: TRBJ2-5; D gene: TRBD1; CDR3 DNA: TGTGCCAGCAGCCCCGCCCGGGACAGGGGGCTAGAGACCCAGTACTTC; CDR3 protein: CASSPARDRGLETQYF
V gene: TRBV7-2; clone size: once; J gene: TRBJ2-3; D gene: TRBD2; CDR3 DNA: TGTGCCAGCAGCTTCACCGGGACTAGCGACACAGATACGCAGTATTTT; CDR3 protein: CASSFTGTSDTDTQYF
V gene: TRBV7-2; clone size: .; J gene: TRBJ1-5; D gene: .; CDR3 DNA: TGTGCCAGCAGCCTAGATCTCCAGCCCCAGCATTTT; CDR3 protein: CASSLDLQPQHF
V gene: TRBV13; clone size: .; J gene: TRBJ2-1; D gene: TRBD2; CDR3 DNA: TGTGCCAGCAGCCCCGACAGCGGGAGTTCCTACAATGAGCAGTTCTTC; CDR3 protein: CASSPDSGSSYNEQFF
V gene: TRBV20-1; clone size: once; J gene: TRBJ2-7; D gene: .; CDR3 DNA: TGCAGTGCTAGTTCGGGGGAGCAGTACTTC; CDR3 protein: CSASSGEQYF
V gene: TRBV5-5; clone size: .; J gene: TRBJ1-6; D gene: .; CDR3 DNA: TGTGCCAGCAGCTTGGGGGATAATTCACCCCTCCACTTT; CDR3 protein: CASSLGDNSPLHF
V gene: TRBV5-4; clone size: .; J gene: TRBJ2-5; D gene: TRBD1; CDR3 DNA: TGTGCCAGCAGCCTTCGGGACAGTGAGACCCAGTACTTC; CDR3 protein: CASSLRDSETQYF
V gene: TRBV2; clone size: .; J gene: TRBJ2-7; D gene: TRBD1; CDR3 DNA: TGTGCCAGCAGTGTTGTCGCGACAGGGGGCGGAATTAGCTACGAGCAGTACTTC; CDR3 protein: CASSVVATGGGISYEQYF
V gene: TRBV7-2; clone size: .; J gene: TRBJ1-1; D gene: .; CDR3 DNA: TGTGCCAGCAGCCTACTTTTGGGGGGGTGGCGAGCTTTCTTT; CDR3 protein: CASSLLLGGWRAFF
V gene: TRBV28; clone size: once; J gene: TRBJ1-1; D gene: .; CDR3 DNA: TGTGCCAGCAGTTTAAGACAGCCCGAAGCTTTCTTT; CDR3 protein: CASSLRQPEAFF
V gene: TRBV12-3/TRBV12-4; clone size: .; J gene: TRBJ2-1; D gene: .; CDR3 DNA: TGTGCCAGCACCATTACAGGGTCGCTGTTCTTC; CDR3 protein: CASTITGSLFF
V gene: TRBV6-5; clone size: .; J gene: TRBJ1-2; D gene: TRBD1; CDR3 DNA: TGTGCCAGCAGGGGGACAGGGTTGGGAGGCTACACCTTC; CDR3 protein: CASRGTGLGGYTF
V gene: TRBV15; clone size: .; J gene: TRBJ1-3; D gene: .; CDR3 DNA: TGTGCCACCAGCAGAGGGCCCCACAAGGCCAAAAACACCATATATTTT; CDR3 protein: CATSRGPHKAKNTIYF
V gene: TRBV21-1; clone size: .; J gene: TRBJ2-5; D gene: .; CDR3 DNA: TGTGCCAGCAGCAAAGTAGGGGGAACGGGCGAGACCCAGTACTTC; CDR3 protein: CASSKVGGTGETQYF
V gene: TRBV7-8; clone size: .; J gene: TRBJ1-2; D gene: .; CDR3 DNA: TGTGCCAGCAGCTTAGCTGACAGCGGATTCTATGGCTACACCTTC; CDR3 protein: CASSLADSGFYGYTF
V gene: TRBV5-4; clone size: .; J gene: TRBJ2-3; D gene: .; CDR3 DNA: TGTGCCAGCAGACTTAGGAGAGAGTCAGATACGCAGTATTTT; CDR3 protein: CASRLRRESDTQYF
V gene: TRBV7-9; clone size: .; J gene: TRBJ1-1; D gene: TRBD1; CDR3 DNA: TGTGCCAGCCGACAGGGGGGACCTGAAGCTTTCTTT; CDR3 protein: CASRQGGPEAFF
V gene: TRBV6-6; clone size: .; J gene: TRBJ2-7; D gene: .; CDR3 DNA: TGTGCTACGCTAGCCTCCTACGAGCAGTACTTC; CDR3 protein: CATLASYEQYF
V gene: TRBV28; clone size: .; J gene: TRBJ1-5; D gene: .; CDR3 DNA: TGTGCCAGCCTGGGGACGGCGAATCAGCCCCAGCATTTT; CDR3 protein: CASLGTANQPQHF
V gene: TRBV6-1; clone size: .; J gene: TRBJ1-5; D gene: .; CDR3 DNA: TGTGCCAGCAGTGAGGGGACATATAGCAATCAGCCCCAGCATTTT; CDR3 protein: CASSEGTYSNQPQHF
V gene: TRBV9; clone size: .; J gene: TRBJ1-1; D gene: .; CDR3 DNA: TGTGCCAGCAGCGAGGTTACGGGGGGCACTGAAGCTTTCTTT; CDR3 protein: CASSEVTGGTEAFF
V gene: TRBV7-5; clone size: .; J gene: TRBJ2-1; D gene: .; CDR3 DNA: TGTGTCAGAAGCCCGGCGGCAAGCGCGCCGAGTAATGAGCAGTTCTTC; CDR3 protein: CVRSPAASAPSNEQFF
V gene: TRBV27; clone size: .; J gene: TRBJ1-3; D gene: TRBD1; CDR3 DNA: TGTGCCAGCAGTCCACCGGGACAGGGGGTATTTGGAAACACCATATATTTT; CDR3 protein: CASSPPGQGVFGNTIYF
V gene: TRBV6-5; clone size: .; J gene: TRBJ1-3; D gene: .; CDR3 DNA: TGTGCCAGCGGGGGTGGAAACACCATATATTTT; CDR3 protein: CASGGGNTIYF
V gene: TRBV30; clone size: .; J gene: TRBJ1-5; D gene: TRBD1; CDR3 DNA: TGTGCCTGGAGTCCACCGGGACAGATAAATCAGCCCCAGCATTTT; CDR3 protein: CAWSPPGQINQPQHF
V gene: TRBV10-1; clone size: .; J gene: TRBJ2-1; D gene: .; CDR3 DNA: TGCGCCAGCAGTGAGTGGGCAGGTTTGGGGAATGAGCAGTTCTTC; CDR3 protein: CASSEWAGLGNEQFF
V gene: TRBV6-5; clone size: .; J gene: TRBJ1-5; D gene: TRBD1; CDR3 DNA: TGTGCCAGCAGTAACACAGGGGGGGGTAATCAGCCCCAGCATTTT; CDR3 protein: CASSNTGGGNQPQHF
V gene: TRBV30; clone size: .; J gene: TRBJ1-5; D gene: .; CDR3 DNA: TGTGCCTGGAAGGAGGGAGCGGGGCCAAATCAGCCCCAGCATTTT; CDR3 protein: CAWKEGAGPNQPQHF
V gene: TRBV6-5; clone size: .; J gene: TRBJ2-2; D gene: .; CDR3 DNA: TGTGCCAGCAGTTACGCCTTTACAGGGGAGGCCGGGGAGCTGTTTTTT; CDR3 protein: CASSYAFTGEAGELFF
V gene: TRBV2; clone size: .; J gene: TRBJ2-5; D gene: TRBD2; CDR3 DNA: TGTGCCAGCAGTCATACTCCTTTAGCGGGGGTGGAGGAGACCCAGTACTTC; CDR3 protein: CASSHTPLAGVEETQYF
V gene: TRBV7-9; clone size: .; J gene: TRBJ1-5; D gene: .; CDR3 DNA: TGTGCCAGCAGCCCAGGACGGTATCAGCCCCAGCATTTT; CDR3 protein: CASSPGRYQPQHF
V gene: TRBV28; clone size: .; J gene: TRBJ1-6; D gene: TRBD1; CDR3 DNA: TGTGCCACAGACAGGGGAGGAGAATCACCCCTCCACTTT; CDR3 protein: CATDRGGESPLHF
V gene: TRBV6-2/TRBV6-3; clone size: .; J gene: TRBJ2-7; D gene: TRBD2; CDR3 DNA: TGTGCCAGCAGTAGACGAGCGGGAGCCCTCGGCGAGCAGTACTTC; CDR3 protein: CASSRRAGALGEQYF
V gene: TRBV28; clone size: .; J gene: TRBJ2-7; D gene: .; CDR3 DNA: TGTGCCAGCAGTTTAAAAGGGTCCTACGAGCAGTACTTC; CDR3 protein: CASSLKGSYEQYF
V gene: TRBV29-1; clone size: .; J gene: TRBJ2-7; D gene: TRBD2; CDR3 DNA: TGCAGCGCCGGGGGTGGTAGCGGGATCGGTTACGAGCAGTACTTC; CDR3 protein: CSAGGGSGIGYEQYF
V gene: TRBV28; clone size: once; J gene: TRBJ2-3; D gene: TRBD2; CDR3 DNA: TGTGCCAGCACCTGGGGGGGTGCTAGCACAGATACGCAGTATTTT; CDR3 protein: CASTWGGASTDTQYF
V gene: TRBV5-1; clone size: .; J gene: TRBJ2-7; D gene: .; CDR3 DNA: TGCGCCAGCAGCTTGGAATGGGATTTGGGGAACGAGCAGTACTTC; CDR3 protein: CASSLEWDLGNEQYF
V gene: TRBV4-1; clone size: .; J gene: TRBJ1-5; D gene: TRBD1; CDR3 DNA: TGCGCCAGCGGACAGGGCTACCAGCCCCAGCATTTT; CDR3 protein: CASGQGYQPQHF
V gene: TRBV5-8; clone size: .; J gene: TRBJ2-7; D gene: .; CDR3 DNA: TGTGCCAGCACCTCCGGTTACGAGCAGTACTTC; CDR3 protein: CASTSGYEQYF
V gene: TRBV28; clone size: once; J gene: TRBJ1-2; D gene: .; CDR3 DNA: TGTGCCAGCAGTGCACAAGTTAACTATGGCTACACCTTC; CDR3 protein: CASSAQVNYGYTF
V gene: TRBV7-2; clone size: .; J gene: TRBJ2-7; D gene: .; CDR3 DNA: TGTGCCAGCAGCTTCGGACTGACAAATTCCTACGAGCAGTACTTC; CDR3 protein: CASSFGLTNSYEQYF
V gene: TRBV7-8; clone size: .; J gene: TRBJ2-7; D gene: TRBD1; CDR3 DNA: TGTGCCAGCAGCCGGGGACAGGAGTCCTACGAGCAGTACTTC; CDR3 protein: CASSRGQESYEQYF
V gene: TRBV18; clone size: .; J gene: TRBJ1-5; D gene: .; CDR3 DNA: TGTGCCAGCTCACAGGACAGTAGCAATCAGCCCCAGCATTTT; CDR3 protein: CASSQDSSNQPQHF
V gene: TRBV18; clone size: .; J gene: TRBJ2-1; D gene: .; CDR3 DNA: TGTGCCAGCTCACCATCCTACAATGAGCAGTTCTTC; CDR3 protein: CASSPSYNEQFF
V gene: TRBV19; clone size: .; J gene: TRBJ1-5; D gene: TRBD1; CDR3 DNA: TGTGCCAGTAGTACGGACAGGGGGCGGGGGCAGCCCCAGCATTTT; CDR3 protein: CASSTDRGRGQPQHF
V gene: TRBV28; clone size: once; J gene: TRBJ1-4; D gene: .; CDR3 DNA: TGTGCCAGCAGTACTCGGCAGGGTAAAGAAAAACTGTTTTTT; CDR3 protein: CASSTRQGKEKLFF
V gene: TRBV3-1/TRBV3-2; clone size: once; J gene: TRBJ2-1; D gene: .; CDR3 DNA: TGTGCCAGCAGCCAGGGGGCGGGGATCTACAATGAGCAGTTCTTC; CDR3 protein: CASSQGAGIYNEQFF